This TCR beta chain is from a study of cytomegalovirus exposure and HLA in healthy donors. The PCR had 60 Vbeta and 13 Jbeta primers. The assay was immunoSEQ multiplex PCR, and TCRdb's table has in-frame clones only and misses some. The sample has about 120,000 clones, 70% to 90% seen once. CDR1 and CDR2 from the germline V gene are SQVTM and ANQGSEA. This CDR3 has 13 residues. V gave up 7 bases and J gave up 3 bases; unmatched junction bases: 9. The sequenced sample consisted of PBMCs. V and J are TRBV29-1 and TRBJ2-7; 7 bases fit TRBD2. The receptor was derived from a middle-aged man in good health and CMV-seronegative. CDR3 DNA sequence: TGCAGCGCCGGGACCAGGGAGGGCTACGAGCAGTACTTC. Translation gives CSAGTREGYEQYF.